This T cell receptor beta chain was retrieved from a study of Ad26.COV2.S vaccination and SARS-CoV-2 variants. This CDR3 is 12 amino acids long. Germline V gene lookup returns CDR1 SGHTA and CDR2 FQGNSA. Trimming removed 7 bases at V and 0 bases at J, with 4 bases between. Findings of the study overall: Compared with placebo recipients, vaccine recipients had higher spike-specific TCR breadth.

Here immunoSEQ multiplex PCR was the method, and the copy in TCRdb shows in-frame clones only, minus some. The sample carries roughly 700,000 clones, around 90% recorded once. Turning to this clone: Its antigen is not known.

The treatment denotes: some 20 received Ad26.COV2.S at low or high dose, single or two shots; 5 received placebo; per-sample allocation not given. The study sampled participants on day 63 after the first vaccine or placebo injection. The clonotype was recovered from a person aged 18-60 years who received the Ad26.COV2.S COVID-19 vaccine or a placebo. The rearrangement links TRBV7-2 to TRBJ1-3, with D unresolved. The sample here was peripheral blood, taken in a trial of Ad26.COV2.S vaccine versus placebo. Here the CDR3 reads CASTISGNTIYF. Written as DNA, the CDR3 is TGTGCCAGCACCATCTCTGGAAACACCATATATTTT. Supplemented by reference TRBV7-2 and TRBJ1-3, the full variable domain reads GAGVSQSPSNKVTEKGKDVELRCDPISGHTALYWYRQSLGQGLEFLIYFQGNSAPDKSGLPSDRFSAERTGGSVSTLTIQRTQQEDSAVYLCASTISGNTIYFGEGSWLTVV.